This T cell receptor beta chain was found in a study of blood T cells in healthy people across ages. The authors ran a second PCR of 7 to 11 cycles using a sample-barcoded 5' primer and a J-beta primer mix. TCRdb used MiXCR to reprocess the 5' RACE reads, holding one entry per CDR3 protein. The sample has under 1,000,000 distinct CDR3 sequences, under 40% seen once. Study-wide findings and caveats: With naive T cell percentage, TCR beta diversity showed a strong correlation.

The germline gives CDR1 MGHDK, CDR2 SYGVNS. V lost 3 bases to trimming and J lost 15 bases, with 12 bases between them. There are 11 residues in the CDR3. Note on this clonotype: What it recognizes is unknown.

V gene TRBV25-1 combines with J gene TRBJ2-1; D tentatively reads TRBD1 or TRBD2 (7 bases each). The sequenced sample consisted of blood. The receptor comes from a man younger than 35 in good health. CDR3 sequence reads: CASSDQGGMFF. In DNA, the CDR3 is TGTGCCAGCAGTGATCAGGGGGGGATGTTCTTC.